This TCR beta chain was captured in a study of blood T cell repertoires in COVID-19. Study at large: The samples span acute and convalescent COVID-19 from the United States, Italy and Spain.

Followed longitudinally, the Seattle patients had been enrolled during active infection. Authors' data handling: The authors estimated nucleated cell counts from reference gene primer amplification. Clones were sequenced by immunoSEQ multiplex PCR, and TCRdb holds only the in-frame ones, with some missing. V and J calls and clone size come straight from that table; D and trimming were deduced from the DNA. This sample yields about 210,000 clones, of which over 75% are seen a single time; around 2.5% belongs to the top ten. Trimming took off 1 base at V and 1 base at J, with 16 bases between the two ends. Germline V lookup: CDR1 SGHNT, CDR2 YENEEA. The CDR3 totals 17 residues.

The sequence derives from a woman in her seventies with COVID-19, enrolled during active disease. The sample comprised peripheral blood. The rearrangement joins TRBV11-3 to TRBJ2-5; tentatively, D is TRBD2 (7 bases). CDR3 nucleotides: TGTGCCAGCAGCTTAGGTGTCGGGGGGCGCTCCCAAGAGACCCAGTACTTC. Protein: CASSLGVGGRSQETQYF.